The 4 T cell receptor beta chains below all came from one sample that was sequenced in a study of blood T cell repertoires in COVID-19 (dated by TCRdb to between 2020 and 2021). Libraries were constructed by the immunoSEQ multiplex PCR assay. What TCRdb holds here is the immuneACCESS table cut down to in-frame rearrangements. Part of the clones is not present; checked against another copy, under half of the missing clones reflect an unresolved V gene, and the others are unexplained. The sample table contains about 210,000 clones; only one count was recorded for approximately 85% of them. The top ten constitute 2.4% of the sample. Sequencing used peripheral blood. The receptors come from a woman aged 70-85 years with COVID-19, enrolled during active disease.

This clone appeared a few times. The rearrangement links TRBV19 to TRBJ1-2; 8 positions match TRBD1. The CDR3 extends over 14 amino acids. The germline CDR1 and CDR2 sequences are LNHDA and SQIVND (reference sequence). With 9 bases clipped from V and 2 bases from J, the junction kept 8 bases outside the gene matches. The CDR3 nucleotides are TGTGCCAGCCGGACAGGGACGACAAACTATGGCTACACCTTC. Translating it yields CASRTGTTNYGYTF.

V and J are TRBV11-1 and TRBJ2-1; 8 positions match TRBD2. V shed 1 base and J 3 bases; nucleotides not matched to a gene: 2. Germline CDR1 is SGHAT and CDR2 is FQDESV (reference sequence). CDR3 length: 15 residues. The CDR3 region is CASSLGSGGYNEQFF. The CDR3 DNA reads TGTGCCAGCAGCTTAGGCAGCGGGGGCTACAATGAGCAGTTCTTC.

CDR3 region: CASSFRQGFTEAFF. The CDR3 coding sequence is TGTGCCAGCAGCTTCCGACAGGGTTTCACTGAAGCTTTCTTT. The chain carries TRBV11-2 and TRBJ1-1; TRBD1 matches 7 bases. After removal of 3 bases from V and 4 bases from J, the junction contained 5 bases not matched to a gene. The CDR3 runs 14 residues. Germline assignment: CDR1 SGHAT and CDR2 FQNNGV.

The genes are TRBV7-3 and TRBJ2-2; no clear D. V was trimmed by 5 bases and J by 2 bases, leaving 9 bases between them. Germline-derived CDR1 and CDR2 are SGHTA and FQGTGA. This CDR3 comprises 14 residues. DNA for the CDR3: TGTGCCAGCAGCGCCGGGTCCAACACCGGGGAGCTGTTTTTT. Protein sequence: CASSAGSNTGELFF. Looking up the rest from reference TRBV7-3 and TRBJ2-2 gives the full variable domain: GAGVSQTPSNKVTEKGKYVELRCDPISGHTALYWYRQSLGQGPEFLIYFQGTGAADDSGLPNDRFFAVRPEGSVSTLKIQRTERGDSAVYLCASSAGSNTGELFFGEGSRLTVL.